This T cell receptor beta chain was captured by sequencing in a study of radiotherapy plus CTLA-4 blockade in lung cancer. The data were produced by immunoSEQ multiplex PCR, yet TCRdb's version contains in-frame clones alone and is incomplete. The sample carries about 85,000 clones, approximately 86% recorded once. V lost 6 bases, J lost 13 bases, and 1 base stayed unmatched. Germline V lookup: CDR1 MNHNS, CDR2 SASEGT. The CDR3 is 10 amino acids. The material sequenced was peripheral blood, taken from a patient treated with radiotherapy plus ipilimumab. This sequence originates from a human donor with non-small cell lung cancer who had a partial response to radiotherapy plus ipilimumab. V gene TRBV6-1 combines with J gene TRBJ2-5; 11 bases align to TRBD2. The CDR3 nucleotides are TGTGCCAGCAGCGGGACTAGCGGGTACTTC. This sequence encodes CASSGTSGYF.